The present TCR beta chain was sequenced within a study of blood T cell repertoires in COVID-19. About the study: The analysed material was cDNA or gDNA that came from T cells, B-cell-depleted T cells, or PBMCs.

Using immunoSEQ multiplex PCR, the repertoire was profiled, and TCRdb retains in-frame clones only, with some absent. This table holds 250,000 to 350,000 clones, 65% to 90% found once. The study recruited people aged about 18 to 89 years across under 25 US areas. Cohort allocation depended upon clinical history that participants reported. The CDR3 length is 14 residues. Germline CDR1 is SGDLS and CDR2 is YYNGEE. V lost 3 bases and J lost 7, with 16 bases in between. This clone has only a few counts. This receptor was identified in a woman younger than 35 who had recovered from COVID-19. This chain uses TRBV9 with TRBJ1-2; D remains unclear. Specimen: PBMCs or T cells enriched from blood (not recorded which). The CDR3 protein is CASSGVGGSAGYTF. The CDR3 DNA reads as TGTGCCAGCAGCGGAGTAGGAGGAAGTGCTGGCTACACCTTC.